This is a list of T cell receptor beta chains from one sample in a study of cytomegalovirus exposure and HLA in healthy donors. Using immunoSEQ multiplex PCR, the repertoire was profiled, and TCRdb retains in-frame clones only, with some absent. Here the sample spans about 210,000 clones, 75% to 80% being singletons. The sequenced sample was PBMCs. These receptors were obtained from a male donor in good health and CMV-seronegative. Each CDR3 is given with its conserved first and last residue. The D gene is left open where the match is weak. Clone size is not always given. Where it is, it says once, few, many or a class for expanded clones.

v_call	d_call	j_call	clone_size	cdr3_aa	cdr3_nt
TRBV2	TRBD1	TRBJ1-5	NA	CASSGTGRQPQHF	TGTGCCAGCTCCGGGACAGGGCGTCAGCCCCAGCATTTT
TRBV28	TRBD1	TRBJ1-6	NA	CASSLGDSLNSPLHF	TGTGCCAGCAGTTTAGGGGACAGTCTTAATTCACCCCTCCACTTT
TRBV11-2	TRBD1	TRBJ1-1	NA	CASMPGTGRINTEAFF	TGTGCCAGCATGCCCGGGACAGGGCGAATAAACACTGAAGCTTTCTTT
TRBV29-1	NA	TRBJ1-3	NA	CSVIRLDGVSGNTIYF	TGCAGCGTAATCCGCCTTGACGGAGTCTCTGGAAACACCATATATTTT
TRBV9	NA	TRBJ2-7	NA	CASSPAGNPFDYEQYF	TGTGCCAGCAGCCCCGCCGGTAATCCCTTCGACTACGAGCAGTACTTC
TRBV29-1	NA	TRBJ2-3	NA	CSACPSESTDTQYF	TGCAGCGCCTGCCCTAGCGAGAGCACAGATACGCAGTATTTT
TRBV4-3	NA	TRBJ2-1	NA	CASSQVVRVLYNEQFF	TGCGCCAGCAGCCAAGTTGTCAGGGTCCTATACAATGAGCAGTTCTTC
TRBV27	TRBD1	TRBJ2-4	few	CASSLRQGAWDKNIQYF	TGTGCCAGCAGTCTCAGACAGGGGGCGTGGGACAAAAACATTCAGTACTTC
TRBV19	NA	TRBJ2-5	NA	CASSKRPPSGTGAQETQYF	TGTGCCAGTAGCAAACGACCCCCGAGCGGGACAGGAGCACAAGAGACCCAGTACTTC
TRBV7-8	NA	TRBJ2-3	NA	CASSLGPRFSTDTQYF	TGTGCCAGCAGCTTAGGGCCCCGCTTTAGCACAGATACGCAGTATTTT
TRBV27	NA	TRBJ2-7	NA	CASSPQDTRYEQYF	TGTGCCAGCAGCCCTCAGGATACCCGTTACGAGCAGTACTTC
TRBV7-9	NA	TRBJ2-7	NA	CASSFDTPKTGEQYF	TGTGCCAGCAGCTTCGATACACCAAAAACGGGAGAGCAGTACTTC
TRBV5-1	NA	TRBJ1-6	NA	CASSIGPTDNYNSPLHF	TGCGCCAGCAGCATAGGACCGACAGATAACTATAATTCACCCCTCCACTTT
TRBV19	TRBD1	TRBJ2-5	NA	CASSPGQGAETQYF	TGTGCCAGTAGCCCGGGACAGGGGGCAGAGACCCAGTACTTC
TRBV5-4	NA	TRBJ2-7	NA	CASSLTVNYEQYF	TGTGCCAGCAGCTTGACGGTCAACTACGAGCAGTACTTC
TRBV30	NA	TRBJ2-3	NA	CAWSVQGTDTQYF	TGTGCCTGGAGTGTACAGGGAACAGATACGCAGTATTTT
TRBV7-6	NA	TRBJ2-1	NA	CASSLLSGEGGFRHEQFF	TGTGCCAGCAGCTTGCTCAGCGGGGAGGGGGGATTCAGGCATGAGCAGTTCTTC
TRBV28	NA	TRBJ1-6	NA	CASTLTGVGPDLHF	TGTGCCAGCACCCTGACCGGGGTTGGGCCCGACCTCCACTTT
TRBV5-4	NA	TRBJ2-5	NA	CASSLPRQEETQYF	TGTGCCAGCAGCTTGCCCAGGCAGGAAGAGACCCAGTACTTC
TRBV6-1	TRBD1	TRBJ2-3	NA	CASTSGTGGTDTQYF	TGTGCCAGCACCTCCGGGACAGGGGGCACGGATACGCAGTATTTT
TRBV2	TRBD2	TRBJ2-1	NA	CASSLAGTNEQFF	TGTGCCAGCAGTCTAGCGGGGACCAATGAGCAGTTCTTC